This T cell receptor (beta chain) was obtained from a study of monozygotic twins with cystic fibrosis. General study points: V usage most resembled the co-twin in 13 of 16 pairs. The repertoire was suggested to be naive-dominated, clonality median around 0.0089.

This CDR3 region has 13 residues. V dropped 9 bases and J dropped 7 bases, with 13 bases sitting between them. The germline V gene has CDR1 ENHRY and CDR2 SYGVKD. The method was immunoSEQ multiplex PCR; TCRdb's version includes in-frame clones alone and lacks a portion of them. The sample carries around 30,000 clones, 90% recorded once. For this clone: Its antigen is not identified.

The specimen was blood. This chain links TRBV10-3 with TRBJ1-6; D may be TRBD1 (6 bases). The TCR comes from a girl aged 2 to 10 with cystic fibrosis. CDR3 nucleotide sequence: TGTGCCATTCAGGACAGCGGAAATTCACCCCTCCACTTT. Encoded protein: CAIQDSGNSPLHF.